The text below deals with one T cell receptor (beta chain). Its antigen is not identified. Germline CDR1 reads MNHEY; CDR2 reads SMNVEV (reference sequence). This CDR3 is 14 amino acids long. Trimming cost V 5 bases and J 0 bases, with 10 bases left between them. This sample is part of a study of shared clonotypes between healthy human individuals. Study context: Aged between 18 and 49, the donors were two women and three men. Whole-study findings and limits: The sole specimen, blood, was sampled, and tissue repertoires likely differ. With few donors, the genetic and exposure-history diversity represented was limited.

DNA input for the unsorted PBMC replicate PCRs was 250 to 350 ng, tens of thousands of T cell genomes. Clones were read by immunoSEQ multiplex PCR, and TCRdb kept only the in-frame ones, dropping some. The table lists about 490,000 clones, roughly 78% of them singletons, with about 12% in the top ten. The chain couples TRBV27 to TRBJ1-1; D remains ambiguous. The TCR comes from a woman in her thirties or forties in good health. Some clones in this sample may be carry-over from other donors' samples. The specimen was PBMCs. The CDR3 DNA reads TGTGCCAGCAGTAGGACCGGGATGAACACTGAAGCTTTCTTT. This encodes CASSRTGMNTEAFF.